This TCR beta chain is drawn from a study of cytomegalovirus exposure and HLA in healthy donors. As for the study in general: Unique TCRs numbering around 80 million, obtained from HLA-typed donors, made up an early data release. Notes on the study in general: In a later analysis, most CMV-associated TCR beta chains appeared HLA-restricted. Across donors, most TCRs were seen rarely, yet some public ones were widespread. In vitro confirmation showed three CMV-associated chains to be CMV antigen specific.

The V gene's germline CDR1 is ENHRY and CDR2 SYGVKD. The CDR3 loop spans 14 amino acids. Losses at the gene ends were 0 bases for V and 7 bases for J; bases not matched to a gene: 6. The PCR ran on 60 Vbeta and 13 Jbeta primers. TCRdb's copy holds only in-frame clones and misses some; the assay was immunoSEQ multiplex PCR. Of 200,000 to 250,000 clones in the sample, over 60% were seen once. This clone has more than one count but fewer than ten. Its antigen is undetermined. The TCR sequence derives from a man aged 18 to 35 in good health and CMV-seronegative. Sequencing was done on a sample of PBMCs. This chain links TRBV10-3 with TRBJ2-7; 7 bases are a match to TRBD1. DNA of the CDR3: TGTGCCATCAGTGAGTCGAATAAGGGACAGGAGCAGTACTTC. This encodes CAISESNKGQEQYF.